These T cell receptor beta chains were read from a single sample in a study of CD4 T cells in relation to SARS-CoV-2 and coronaviruses. Generated by immunoSEQ multiplex PCR, the TCRdb table keeps only in-frame clones and is missing some. The sample has about 59,000 clones, roughly 85% seen once. Sample: memory CD4+ T cells from PBMCs. These receptors all stem from a human donor in good health. CDR3s include the opening cysteine and the closing phenylalanine or tryptophan. The D gene is left open where the match is weak. Not every row has a clone size; where given, it reads once, few, many or a size class.

V	D	J	size	DNA	CDR3
TRBV15	.	TRBJ2-3	once	TGTGCCACCAGCAGAGAACGGCCAGATACGCAGTATTTT	CATSRERPDTQYF
TRBV11-2	.	TRBJ1-1	once	TGTGCCAGCAGCTTAGTAGGACAGATGAACACTGAAGCTTTCTTT	CASSLVGQMNTEAFF
TRBV6-1	.	TRBJ2-2	.	TGTGCCAGCAGTGAAGCAATAGGACAGTGGCCCGGGGAGCTGTTTTTT	CASSEAIGQWPGELFF
TRBV11-2	TRBD2	TRBJ2-2	once	TGTGCCAGCAGCTTATCTAGCGGGAGGGTCTCCGGGGAGCTGTTTTTT	CASSLSSGRVSGELFF
TRBV13	TRBD1	TRBJ1-4	.	TGTGCCAGCAGCCTCCGACAGGGGGCTATTGAAAAACTGTTTTTT	CASSLRQGAIEKLFF
TRBV4-1	TRBD2	TRBJ2-2	few	TGCGCCAGCAGCCAAGATATTACACTAGCGGGACGGACCGGGGAGCTGTTTTTT	CASSQDITLAGRTGELFF
TRBV24-1	TRBD2	TRBJ2-1	once	TGTGCCACCAGTCTCGTGGTAGCGGGAGGGTATGAGCAGTTCTTC	CATSLVVAGGYEQFF
TRBV28	TRBD1	TRBJ2-2	.	TGTGCCAGCAGTGACAGGGGGAAGCCCGGGGAGCTGTTTTTT	CASSDRGKPGELFF
TRBV7-2	.	TRBJ2-7	.	TGTGCCAGCAGCTTTAGGCAGGGGATCGACGAGCAGTACTTC	CASSFRQGIDEQYF
TRBV19	.	TRBJ1-3	few	TGTGCCAGTAGTAGAGAGACAGTAAGCTCTGGAAACACCATATATTTT	CASSRETVSSGNTIYF
TRBV29-1	TRBD2	TRBJ2-5	.	TGCAGCGTTGACGGGGGGGGGCAAGAGACCCAGTACTTC	CSVDGGGQETQYF
TRBV6-5	TRBD1	TRBJ2-7	once	TGTGCCAGCAGGCTCGGACAGGGGATTTCCGAGCAGTACTTC	CASRLGQGISEQYF
TRBV19	TRBD2	TRBJ2-6	.	TGTGCCAGTAGTATTCTGGGAGGGTCAGGGGCCAACGTCCTGACTTTC	CASSILGGSGANVLTF
TRBV7-3	.	TRBJ2-1	.	TGTGCCAGCAGCCCAGGGGGGCGAACCAGTAACAATGAGCAGTTCTTC	CASSPGGRTSNNEQFF
TRBV28	.	TRBJ2-1	.	TGTGCCAGCAGCCAGGGCTTTCGGTACAATGAGCAGTTCTTC	CASSQGFRYNEQFF
TRBV6-2/TRBV6-3	.	TRBJ2-5	.	TGTGCCAGCAGTTTCAGGGTACCGCAAGAGACCCAGTACTTC	CASSFRVPQETQYF
TRBV9	TRBD1	TRBJ1-2	once	TGTGCCAGCAGCGTAGGGACAGGCCGCTACACCTTC	CASSVGTGRYTF
TRBV28	.	TRBJ1-5	.	TGTGCCAGCAGTTTATCGGCAGGGACCCAGCCCCAGCATTTT	CASSLSAGTQPQHF
TRBV30	.	TRBJ2-7	.	TGTGCCTGGAAGACAGGAAGAGAGCAGTACTTC	CAWKTGREQYF
TRBV27	TRBD2	TRBJ2-1	.	TGTGCCAGCAGTTTAGGGGAACGGGCCAACCTCCGGGGGACTAGCGGTGAGCAGTTCTTC	CASSLGERANLRGTSGEQFF